The 14 T cell receptor beta chains given below trace back to one sample, sequenced in a study of blood T cell repertoires in COVID-19. Clones were read by immunoSEQ multiplex PCR, and TCRdb kept only the in-frame ones, dropping some. The sample records around 130,000 clones, more than 80% being singletons. Sequenced material: peripheral blood. The receptors originated from a woman aged 60-75 years with acute or convalescent COVID-19.

The gene calls are TRBV19 and TRBJ2-3, with TRBD1 matching 8 bases. The CDR3 contains 13 residues. Germline V gene lookup returns CDR1 LNHDA and CDR2 SQIVND (reference sequence). V was pared by 4 bases and J by 3 bases, with 0 bases of the junction left unmatched. The CDR3 sequence is CASSRTGTDTQYF. Written as DNA, the CDR3 is TGTGCCAGTAGTAGGACAGGGACAGATACGCAGTATTTT.

CDR3: CASTRTGGEKLFF. In DNA form, the CDR3 reads TGTGCCAGTACCCGGACAGGGGGAGAAAAACTGTTTTTT. J is TRBJ1-4 and V is TRBV2; 10 positions agree with TRBD1. The ends lost 9 bases at V and 8 bases at J; junction bases unmatched: 6. In germline, CDR1 is SNHLY, CDR2 FYNNEI. The CDR3 totals 13 residues.

A word on this clone: A read error may produce the germline difference seen at one junction end. This chain uses TRBV29-1 with TRBJ1-2, with D maybe TRBD1 (6 bases). Germline values: CDR1 SQVTM, CDR2 ANQGSEA. The CDR3 has 12 amino acids. DNA of the CDR3: TGCAGCGTAGAAGACAGGAACTATGGCTACACCTTC. Its protein is CSVEDRNYGYTF.

This clone has just a few counts. The V call is TRBV4-1, the J call TRBJ2-2, with D perhaps matching TRBD2 (5 bases). V shed 1 base and J shed 11 bases, with 11 bases lying between them. The CDR3 is made up of 13 amino acids. The germline V gene encodes CDR1 MGHRA and CDR2 YSYEKL. The CDR3 nucleotides are TGCGCCAGCAGCCAAGTTGCCAGCGGAGAGCTGTTTTTT. It yields the protein CASSQVASGELFF.

The chain employs TRBV7-9 and TRBJ2-7, with 7 bases matching TRBD2. Germline trimming cut 5 bases from V and 5 bases from J; bases unmatched to any gene: 12. This CDR3 comprises 15 residues. In germline, CDR1 is SEHNR, CDR2 FQNEAQ (reference sequence). CDR3 DNA sequence: TGTGCCAGCAGCCTCCTCCTGGGGGGGAAACACGAGCAGTACTTC. This encodes CASSLLLGGKHEQYF. The whole variable domain, remainder taken from reference TRBV7-9 and TRBJ2-7, is DTGVSQNPRHKITKRGQNVTFRCDPISEHNRLYWYRQTLGQGPEFLTYFQNEAQLEKSRLLSDRFSAERPKGSFSTLEIQRTEQGDSAMYLCASSLLLGGKHEQYFGPGTRLTVT.

This clone was counted between two and nine times. The chain carries TRBV5-1 and TRBJ1-4, with 8 positions matching TRBD1. Germline CDR1 is SGHRS and CDR2 is YFSETQ. The CDR3 runs to 14 residues. The ends lost 4 bases at V and 7 bases at J; junction bases unmatched: 6. The CDR3 here is CASSPDREGEKLFF. The CDR3, as DNA: TGCGCCAGCAGCCCGGACAGGGAGGGTGAAAAACTGTTTTTT. Supplemented by reference TRBV5-1 and TRBJ1-4, the full variable domain reads KAGVTQTPRYLIKTRGQQVTLSCSPISGHRSVSWYQQTPGQGLQFLFEYFSETQRNKGNFPGRFSGRQFSNSRSEMNVSTLELGDSALYLCASSPDREGEKLFFGSGTQLSVL.

DNA for the CDR3: TGTGCCAGTACCCTAACAGGGCCCAACTATGGCTACACCTTC. Amino acid sequence: CASTLTGPNYGYTF. The chain links TRBV19 to TRBJ1-2; a possible D gene is TRBD1 (6 bases). V dropped 7 bases and J dropped 2 bases, with 14 bases sitting between them. Germline CDR1 is LNHDA and CDR2 is SQIVND (reference sequence). The CDR3 contains 14 residues.

The chain has TRBV6-4 and TRBJ2-3; 7 bases are a match to TRBD2. V dropped 8 bases and J dropped 2; count of bases not matched to a gene: 10. This CDR3 is built from 15 residues. Germline-derived CDR1 and CDR2 are MRHNA and SNTAGT. The chain's CDR3 is CASGGVAGDTDTQYF. CDR3 DNA: TGTGCCAGCGGGGGTGTGGCGGGGGACACAGATACGCAGTATTTT.

The chain links TRBV7-3 to TRBJ1-2; no clear D gene. V lost 5 bases, J lost 8 bases, and 12 bases lay in between. The CDR3 runs to 12 residues. The germline CDR1 and CDR2 sequences are SGHTA and FQGTGA. As DNA, the CDR3 is TGTGCCAGCAGCAAGGGAGGCCTCGGCTACACCTTC. It encodes CASSKGGLGYTF.

The chain links TRBV5-1 to TRBJ2-3; TRBD2 might be the D (7 bases). Looked up from germline, CDR1 is SGHRS and CDR2 is YFSETQ. The CDR3 spans 16 residues. The V end was cut by 4 bases, the J end by 0 bases, with 15 bases between. The CDR3 coding sequence is TGCGCCAGCAGCCGCGGGGGACATCCTAGCACAGATACGCAGTATTTT. It specifies CASSRGGHPSTDTQYF. The complete variable domain, with remaining parts taken from reference TRBV5-1 and TRBJ2-3, reads KAGVTQTPRYLIKTRGQQVTLSCSPISGHRSVSWYQQTPGQGLQFLFEYFSETQRNKGNFPGRFSGRQFSNSRSEMNVSTLELGDSALYLCASSRGGHPSTDTQYFGPGTRLTVL.

The J gene is TRBJ1-5, the V gene TRBV4-1; the D is unclear. The CDR3 loop spans 16 amino acids. V lost 1 base and J lost 4, with 14 bases in between. Looked up from germline, CDR1 is MGHRA and CDR2 is YSYEKL. CDR3 amino acids: CASSQVPTRENQPQHF. Here the CDR3 DNA reads TGCGCCAGCAGCCAAGTTCCGACGCGGGAGAATCAGCCCCAGCATTTT.

V is TRBV5-1 and J is TRBJ1-1; tentatively, D is TRBD1 (5 bases). In germline, CDR1 is SGHRS, CDR2 YFSETQ. V was pared by 0 bases and J by 5 bases, with 14 bases between. The CDR3 covers 15 residues. Written as DNA, the CDR3 is TGCGCCAGCAGCTTGGCGTCTTCGGGGGGGACTGAAGCTTTCTTT. This sequence encodes CASSLASSGGTEAFF.

This chain uses TRBV30 with TRBJ1-1; D remains ambiguous. The CDR3 consists of 13 residues. Trimming left V 2 bases short and J 0 bases short, with 7 bases between. From germline, CDR1 is GTSNPN and CDR2 SVGIG (reference sequence). The CDR3 nucleotides read TGTGCCTGGAGTCCACAGTTGAACACTGAAGCTTTCTTT. Translation: CAWSPQLNTEAFF.

The chain recombines TRBV29-1 with TRBJ1-4, with no clear D. Per the germline V gene, CDR1 is SQVTM and CDR2 is ANQGSEA. V lost 6 bases, J lost 4 bases, and 12 bases lay in between. CDR3 length: 13 amino acids. This chain's CDR3 is CSVRPGNNEKLFF. As DNA, the CDR3 is TGCAGCGTCCGGCCGGGGAATAATGAAAAACTGTTTTTT.